This is a list of T cell receptor beta chains from one sample in a study of T-cell reconstitution after alpha-beta-depleted transplantation in children. TCRdb re-analysed the PCR reads in MiXCR, keeping a single row per CDR3 protein. Altogether about 980,000 distinct CDR3 sequences are present, roughly 29% being singletons, with the ten largest covering over 25%. The starting material was PBMCs, mostly from graft donor cells, obtained 360 days after TCRalphabeta/CD19-depleted stem cell transplant. These receptors were collected from a boy in the first two years of life who had a stem cell transplant for SCID, so the T cells may come from the graft donor. CDR3s include the opening cysteine and the closing phenylalanine or tryptophan. The order of the fields is D gene, V gene, clone size, J gene, CDR3 protein, CDR3 DNA. D genes are given only for firm matches. Some rows mark clone size as missing; the rest say once, few, many or name a class of expanded clone.

>NA|TRBV9|NA|TRBJ2-2
CASRVTGTGELFF
TGTGCCAGCAGGGTAACAGGGACCGGGGAGCTGTTTTTT
>NA|TRBV15|NA|TRBJ2-5
CATSRDRGQETQYF
TGTGCCACCAGCAGAGATCGAGGACAAGAGACCCAGTACTTC
>TRBD1|TRBV29-1|NA|TRBJ2-5
CSVSLDRVDAQYF
TGCAGCGTCTCCCTGGACAGGGTGGATGCCCAGTACTTC
>NA|TRBV28|NA|TRBJ1-1
CASRRGGLNTEAFF
TGTGCCAGCAGACGGGGCGGACTGAACACTGAAGCTTTCTTT
>NA|TRBV12-3/TRBV12-4|NA|TRBJ2-7
CASSPKGHLSYEQYF
TGTGCCAGCAGCCCAAAAGGACATCTGTCCTACGAGCAGTACTTC
>NA|TRBV5-1|NA|TRBJ2-1
CASSLGEGSEQFF
TGCGCCAGCAGCTTGGGAGAAGGAAGTGAGCAGTTCTTC
>NA|TRBV5-5|NA|TRBJ1-3
CASSLSWGSGNTIYF
TGTGCCAGCAGCTTGAGCTGGGGCTCTGGAAACACCATATATTTT
>TRBD2|TRBV11-2|NA|TRBJ2-1
CASSPARIAGGNEQFF
TGTGCCAGCAGCCCTGCCCGTATAGCGGGGGGGAATGAGCAGTTCTTC
>NA|TRBV7-2|NA|TRBJ2-1
CASSYGIQGRYNEQFF
TGTGCCAGCAGCTATGGGATTCAGGGGAGATACAATGAGCAGTTCTTC
>TRBD1|TRBV15|NA|TRBJ2-3
CATSRDRANSGTDTQYF
TGTGCCACCAGCCGTGACAGGGCCAACAGTGGCACAGATACGCAGTATTTT
>TRBD1|TRBV18|NA|TRBJ2-1
CASSPLDRGEQFF
TGTGCCAGCTCACCACTCGACAGGGGTGAGCAGTTCTTC
>TRBD2|TRBV3-1|few|TRBJ2-3
CASSQDPRLAVRTDTQYF
TGTGCCAGCAGCCAAGATCCTCGACTAGCGGTGCGGACAGATACGCAGTATTTT
>NA|TRBV12-3/TRBV12-4|NA|TRBJ2-7
CASSFIGLPPYEQYF
TGTGCCAGCAGTTTTATCGGCCTCCCCCCCTACGAGCAGTACTTC
>NA|TRBV7-2|NA|TRBJ2-6
CASSLARGRAGANVLTF
TGTGCCAGCAGCTTAGCGCGAGGACGGGCTGGGGCCAACGTCCTGACTTTC
>NA|TRBV5-1|many|TRBJ2-3
CASSLAAHRGTDTQYF
TGCGCCAGCAGCTTGGCCGCCCACAGGGGCACAGATACGCAGTATTTT
>NA|TRBV7-2|NA|TRBJ2-1
CASSGDGGSYNEQFF
TGTGCCAGCAGCGGGGACGGTGGTTCCTACAATGAGCAGTTCTTC
>TRBD1|TRBV12-3/TRBV12-4|NA|TRBJ2-7
CASRTGQGFDEQYF
TGTGCCAGCAGGACGGGACAGGGGTTCGACGAGCAGTACTTC
>NA|TRBV9|few|TRBJ2-7
CASSVGPGAYEQYF
TGTGCCAGCAGCGTGGGACCGGGGGCCTACGAGCAGTACTTC
>TRBD2|TRBV20-1|NA|TRBJ2-3
CSASGGGATDTQYF
TGCAGTGCTTCCGGCGGGGGGGCCACAGATACGCAGTATTTT
>TRBD1|TRBV6-1|few|TRBJ2-7
CASRDHRGIYEQYF
TGTGCCAGCAGGGACCACAGGGGAATCTACGAGCAGTACTTC
>NA|TRBV6-1|few|TRBJ1-1
CASSPGAYVGTEAFF
TGTGCCAGCAGCCCTGGGGCTTATGTGGGCACTGAAGCTTTCTTT
>NA|TRBV5-5|few|TRBJ2-7
CASSLATGISYEQYF
TGTGCCAGCAGCTTGGCCACGGGTATATCCTACGAGCAGTACTTC
>NA|TRBV7-7|NA|TRBJ2-1
CASSSLGGPNEQFF
TGTGCCAGCAGCTCATTGGGGGGTCCCAATGAGCAGTTCTTC
>NA|TRBV24-1|NA|TRBJ1-2
CATSADQGGYTF
TGTGCCACCAGTGCTGATCAGGGGGGCTACACCTTC
>TRBD2|TRBV12-3/TRBV12-4|NA|TRBJ2-1
CASSARLAGGISEQFF
TGTGCCAGCAGTGCCCGACTAGCGGGGGGCATCAGTGAGCAGTTCTTC
>NA|TRBV12-3/TRBV12-4|many|TRBJ2-5
CASSFSGYQETQYF
TGTGCCAGCAGTTTCTCCGGGTACCAAGAGACCCAGTACTTC
>NA|TRBV11-2|few|TRBJ2-3
CASSLSYGAGTDTQYF
TGTGCCAGCAGCTTAAGTTACGGGGCCGGCACAGATACGCAGTATTTT
>NA|TRBV6-1|NA|TRBJ2-7
CASSPPRGKSYEQYF
TGTGCCAGCAGTCCCCCGAGGGGCAAATCCTACGAGCAGTACTTC
>NA|TRBV9|NA|TRBJ1-2
CASSVAGGLPYTF
TGTGCCAGCAGCGTAGCCGGCGGGCTCCCTTACACCTTC